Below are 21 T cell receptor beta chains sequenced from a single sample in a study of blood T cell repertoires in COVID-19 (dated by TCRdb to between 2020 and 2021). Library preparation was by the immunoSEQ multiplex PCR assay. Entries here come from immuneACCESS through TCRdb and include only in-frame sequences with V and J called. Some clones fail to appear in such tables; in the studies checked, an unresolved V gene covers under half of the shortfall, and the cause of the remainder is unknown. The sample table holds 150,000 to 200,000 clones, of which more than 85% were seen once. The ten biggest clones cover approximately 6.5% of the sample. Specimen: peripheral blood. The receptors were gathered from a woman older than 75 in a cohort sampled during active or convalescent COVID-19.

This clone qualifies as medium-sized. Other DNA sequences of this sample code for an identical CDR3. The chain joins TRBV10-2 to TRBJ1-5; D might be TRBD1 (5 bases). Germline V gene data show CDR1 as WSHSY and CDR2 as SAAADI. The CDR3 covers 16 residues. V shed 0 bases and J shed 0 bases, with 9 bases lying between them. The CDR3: CASSESPGNSNQPQHF. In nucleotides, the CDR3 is TGCGCCAGCAGTGAGTCGCCAGGGAATAGCAATCAGCCCCAGCATTTT.

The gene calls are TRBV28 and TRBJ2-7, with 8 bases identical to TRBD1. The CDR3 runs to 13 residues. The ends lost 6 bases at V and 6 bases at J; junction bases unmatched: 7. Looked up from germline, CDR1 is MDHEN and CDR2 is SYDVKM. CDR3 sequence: CASREDRVSEQYF. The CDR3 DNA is TGTGCCAGCAGGGAGGACAGGGTCTCCGAGCAGTACTTC.

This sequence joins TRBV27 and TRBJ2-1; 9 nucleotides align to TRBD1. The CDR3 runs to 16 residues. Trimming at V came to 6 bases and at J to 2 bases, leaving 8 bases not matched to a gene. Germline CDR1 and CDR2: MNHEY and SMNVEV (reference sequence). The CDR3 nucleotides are TGTGCCAGCAGCCATCACAGGGGGCGGCCCTACAATGAGCAGTTCTTC. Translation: CASSHHRGRPYNEQFF.

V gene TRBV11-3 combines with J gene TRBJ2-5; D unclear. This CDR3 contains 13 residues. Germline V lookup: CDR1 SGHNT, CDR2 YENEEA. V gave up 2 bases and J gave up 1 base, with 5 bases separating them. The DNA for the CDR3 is TGTGCCAGCAGCTTACACGGCCAAGAGACCCAGTACTTC. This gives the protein CASSLHGQETQYF.

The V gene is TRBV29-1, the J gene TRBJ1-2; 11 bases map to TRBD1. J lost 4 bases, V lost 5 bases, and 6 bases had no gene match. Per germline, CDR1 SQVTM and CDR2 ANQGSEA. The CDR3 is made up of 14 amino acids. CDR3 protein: CSVFGQGAVYGYTF. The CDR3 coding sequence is TGCAGCGTTTTTGGACAGGGGGCCGTCTATGGCTACACCTTC.

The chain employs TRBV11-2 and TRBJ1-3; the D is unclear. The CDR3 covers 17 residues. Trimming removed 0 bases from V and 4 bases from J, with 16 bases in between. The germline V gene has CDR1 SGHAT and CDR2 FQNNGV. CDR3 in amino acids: CASSLDRLSHAGNTIYF. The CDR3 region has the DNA TGTGCCAGCAGCTTAGATCGGTTGTCCCATGCCGGAAACACCATATATTTT.

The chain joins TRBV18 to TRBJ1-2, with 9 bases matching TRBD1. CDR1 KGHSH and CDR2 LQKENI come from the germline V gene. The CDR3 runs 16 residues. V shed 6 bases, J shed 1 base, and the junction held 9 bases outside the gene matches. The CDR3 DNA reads TGTGCCAGCTCTCCGGGACAGGGCTCTTATAACTATGGCTACACCTTC. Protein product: CASSPGQGSYNYGYTF. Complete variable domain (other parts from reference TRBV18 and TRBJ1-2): NAGVMQNPRHLVRRRGQEARLRCSPMKGHSHVYWYRQLPEEGLKFMVYLQKENIIDESGMPKERFSAEFPKEGPSILRIQQVVRGDSAAYFCASSPGQGSYNYGYTFGSGTRLTVV.

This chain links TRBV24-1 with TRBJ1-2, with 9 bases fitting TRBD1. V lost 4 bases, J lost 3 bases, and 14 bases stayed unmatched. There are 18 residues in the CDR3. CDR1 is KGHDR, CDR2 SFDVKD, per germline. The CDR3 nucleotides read TGTGCCACCAGTGACCCTCGTTCCACAGGGGGCGGGTACTATGGCTACACCTTC. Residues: CATSDPRSTGGGYYGYTF.

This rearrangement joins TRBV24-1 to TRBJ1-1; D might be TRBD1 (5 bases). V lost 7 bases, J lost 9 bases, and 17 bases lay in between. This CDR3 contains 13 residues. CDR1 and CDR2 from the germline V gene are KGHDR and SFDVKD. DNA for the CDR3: TGTGCCACCAGGATTGATGGGACTTCAAAAGCTTTCTTT. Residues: CATRIDGTSKAFF.

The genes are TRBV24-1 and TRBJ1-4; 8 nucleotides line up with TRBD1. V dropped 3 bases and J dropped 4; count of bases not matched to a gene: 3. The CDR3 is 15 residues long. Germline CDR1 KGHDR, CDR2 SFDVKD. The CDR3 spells CATSDDDRGNEKLFF. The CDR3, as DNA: TGTGCCACCAGTGATGACGACAGGGGTAATGAAAAACTGTTTTTT.

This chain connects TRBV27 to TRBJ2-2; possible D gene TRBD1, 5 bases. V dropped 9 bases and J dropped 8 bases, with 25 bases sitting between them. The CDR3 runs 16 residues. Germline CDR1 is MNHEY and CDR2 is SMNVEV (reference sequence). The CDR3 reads CASSLVGHSVLGELFF. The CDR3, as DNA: TGTGCCAGTTCCTTAGTAGGACACTCTGTACTAGGGGAGCTGTTTTTT.

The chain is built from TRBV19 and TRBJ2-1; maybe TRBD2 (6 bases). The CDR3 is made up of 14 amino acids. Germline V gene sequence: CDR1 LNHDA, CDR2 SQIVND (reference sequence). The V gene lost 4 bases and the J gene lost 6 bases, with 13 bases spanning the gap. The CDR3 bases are TGTGCCAGTAGTAAGGAGGGAACCAGCAATGAGCAGTTCTTC. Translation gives CASSKEGTSNEQFF.

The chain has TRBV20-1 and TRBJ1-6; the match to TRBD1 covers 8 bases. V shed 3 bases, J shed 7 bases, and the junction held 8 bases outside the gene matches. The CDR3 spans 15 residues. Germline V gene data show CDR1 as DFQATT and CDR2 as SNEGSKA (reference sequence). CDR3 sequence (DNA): TGCAGTGCTAGTAAAGGGGGACAGGTGAATTCACCCCTCCACTTT. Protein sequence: CSASKGGQVNSPLHF.

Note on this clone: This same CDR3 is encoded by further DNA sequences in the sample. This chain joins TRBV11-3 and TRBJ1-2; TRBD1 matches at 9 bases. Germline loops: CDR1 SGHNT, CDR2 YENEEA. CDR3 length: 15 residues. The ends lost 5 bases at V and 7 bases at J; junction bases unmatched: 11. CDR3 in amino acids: CASSRPGTGPPGYTF. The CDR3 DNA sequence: TGTGCCAGCAGCCGACCTGGGACAGGGCCTCCTGGCTACACCTTC.

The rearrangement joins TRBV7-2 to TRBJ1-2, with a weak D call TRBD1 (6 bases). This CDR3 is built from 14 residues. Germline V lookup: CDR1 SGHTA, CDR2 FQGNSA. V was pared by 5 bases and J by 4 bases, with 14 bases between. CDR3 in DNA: TGTGCCAGCAGCCGCGAGGGGGGGAGCTATGGCTACACCTTC. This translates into CASSREGGSYGYTF.

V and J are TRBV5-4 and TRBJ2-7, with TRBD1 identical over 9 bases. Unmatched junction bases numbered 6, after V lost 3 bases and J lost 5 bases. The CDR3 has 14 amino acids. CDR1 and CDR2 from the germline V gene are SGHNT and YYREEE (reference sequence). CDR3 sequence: CASSSPGQGNEQYF. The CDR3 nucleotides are TGTGCCAGCAGCTCCCCGGGACAGGGTAACGAGCAGTACTTC.

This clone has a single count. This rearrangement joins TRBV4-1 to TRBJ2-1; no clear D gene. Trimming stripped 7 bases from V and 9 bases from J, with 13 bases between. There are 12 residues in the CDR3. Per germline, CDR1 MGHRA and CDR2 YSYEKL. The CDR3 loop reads CASNRLFGEQFF. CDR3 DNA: TGCGCCAGCAATCGCCTATTCGGTGAGCAGTTCTTC.

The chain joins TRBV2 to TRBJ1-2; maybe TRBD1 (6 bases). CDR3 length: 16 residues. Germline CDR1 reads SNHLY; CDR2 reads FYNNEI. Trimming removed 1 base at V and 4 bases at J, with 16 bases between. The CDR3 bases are TGTGCCAGCAGTGAAGTGAAGTCAGGGGATGGCTATGGCTACACCTTC. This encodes CASSEVKSGDGYGYTF.

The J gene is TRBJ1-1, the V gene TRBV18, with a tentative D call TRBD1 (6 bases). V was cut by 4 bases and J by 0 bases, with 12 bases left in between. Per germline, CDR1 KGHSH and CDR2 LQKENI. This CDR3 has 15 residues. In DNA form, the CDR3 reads TGTGCCAGCTCACTAGGACAGCTTATGAACACTGAAGCTTTCTTT. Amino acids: CASSLGQLMNTEAFF.

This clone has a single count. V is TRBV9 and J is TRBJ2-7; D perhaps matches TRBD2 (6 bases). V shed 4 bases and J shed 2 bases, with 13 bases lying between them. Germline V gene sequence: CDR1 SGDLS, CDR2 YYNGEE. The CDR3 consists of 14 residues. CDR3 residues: CASSPAGEPYEQYV. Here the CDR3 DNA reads TGTGCCAGCAGCCCAGCGGGCGAACCCTACGAGCAGTACGTC.

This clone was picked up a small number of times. As DNA, the CDR3 is TGTGCCAGTAGTACTTACACTGAAGCTTTCTTT. Translating gives CASSTYTEAFF. V gene TRBV19 combines with J gene TRBJ1-1; no clear D. This CDR3 is built from 11 residues. In germline, CDR1 is LNHDA, CDR2 SQIVND (reference sequence). Between the trimmed V and J ends, which lost 4 bases and 3 bases, there was a span of 3 bases.